Presented here are 26 T cell receptor beta chains from one specimen sequenced in a study of T-cell memory formation after mild COVID-19. TCRdb fed the 5' RACE reads into MiXCR, producing one record per CDR3 protein. The sample records fewer than 300,000 distinct CDR3 sequences, 18% being singletons. Specimen: PBMCs or a T cell subset sorted from them (not recorded which). These receptors came from a man between 18 and 35 years old who had mild COVID-19 (a few samples of this study predate the infection). Cell type and time point are not known.

This clonotype showed up just a few times. J is TRBJ2-1 and V is TRBV7-9, with TRBD2 identical over 13 bases. The ends lost 5 bases at V and 7 bases at J; junction bases unmatched: 8. The CDR3 totals 16 residues. CDR1 and CDR2 from the germline V gene are SEHNR and FQNEAQ (reference sequence). The CDR3 region is CASSGTSGEERNEQFF. The CDR3 coding sequence is TGTGCCAGCAGCGGGACTAGCGGGGAGGAGAGGAATGAGCAGTTCTTC. Drawing the rest from reference TRBV7-9 and TRBJ2-1, the complete variable domain is DTGVSQNPRHKITKRGQNVTFRCDPISEHNRLYWYRQTLGQGPEFLTYFQNEAQLEKSRLLSDRFSAERPKGSFSTLEIQRTEQGDSAMYLCASSGTSGEERNEQFFGPGTRLTVL.

A few counts support this clonotype. The chain uses TRBV11-2 and TRBJ1-1, with TRBD1 matching over 7 bases. The trim removed 1 base at V and 0 bases at J, leaving 8 bases unmatched. This CDR3 has 17 amino acids. The germline CDR1 and CDR2 sequences are SGHAT and FQNNGV. The CDR3 DNA is TGTGCCAGCAGCTTAGCCTACAGGGGAATGATGAACACTGAAGCTTTCTTT. Its translation is CASSLAYRGMMNTEAFF.

The sample holds a few counts of this clonotype. The CDR3 is CASRKFTGDRTQYF. CDR3 sequence (DNA): TGTGCCAGCAGGAAGTTCACAGGAGATCGTACGCAGTATTTT. The chain combines TRBV6-2 or TRBV6-3 with TRBJ2-3; tentatively, D is TRBD1 (5 bases). This CDR3 is 14 amino acids long. Per the germline V gene, CDR1 is MNHEY and CDR2 is SVGEGT. V gave up 6 bases and J gave up 8 bases, with 18 bases separating them.

V gene TRBV10-3 combines with J gene TRBJ2-7; 8 bases agree with TRBD2. The CDR3 is 14 residues long. The germline CDR1 and CDR2 sequences are ENHRY and SYGVKD. V was pared by 4 bases and J by 5 bases, with 7 bases of the junction left unmatched. The CDR3 region is CAISALRGADEQYF. For the CDR3, the DNA is TGTGCCATCAGTGCTCTGCGGGGGGCCGACGAGCAGTACTTC.

J is TRBJ2-7 and V is TRBV7-3; 10 bases match TRBD1. From germline, CDR1 is SGHTA and CDR2 FQGTGA. After removal of 6 bases from V and 0 bases from J, the junction contained 17 bases not matched to a gene. There are 19 residues in the CDR3. This CDR3 is CASRGDRGRQASSSYEQYF. CDR3 nucleotide sequence: TGTGCCAGCAGGGGAGACAGGGGGCGCCAGGCTTCCAGCTCCTACGAGCAGTACTTC. The whole variable domain, filled in from reference TRBV7-3 and TRBJ2-7, reads GAGVSQTPSNKVTEKGKYVELRCDPISGHTALYWYRQSLGQGPEFLIYFQGTGAADDSGLPNDRFFAVRPEGSVSTLKIQRTERGDSAVYLCASRGDRGRQASSSYEQYFGPGTRLTVT.

Only a few counts were recorded for this clonotype. J is TRBJ1-5 and V is TRBV19; no definite D call. Trimming took off 6 bases at V and 3 bases at J, with 9 bases between the two ends. CDR1 and CDR2 (germline): LNHDA, SQIVND (reference sequence). The length of the CDR3 is 13 residues. CDR3 residues: CASSRGFNQPQHF. The CDR3 DNA sequence: TGTGCCAGTAGCCGGGGTTTCAATCAGCCCCAGCATTTT. The full variable domain, its missing parts supplied by reference TRBV19 and TRBJ1-5, is DGGITQSPKYLFRKEGQNVTLSCEQNLNHDAMYWYRQDPGQGLRLIYYSQIVNDFQKGDIAEGYSVSREKKESFPLTVTSAQKNPTAFYLCASSRGFNQPQHFGDGTRLSIL.

The chain links TRBV6-1 to TRBJ2-5, with D possibly being TRBD2 (6 bases). V was cut by 8 bases and J by 4 bases, with 20 bases left in between. CDR3 length: 15 amino acids. CDR1 and CDR2 (germline): MNHNS, SASEGT. Here the CDR3 DNA reads TGTGCCAGCTCCGAGCTCATGGGGGGAGTAGAGACCCAGTACTTC. Amino acid sequence: CASSELMGGVETQYF.

This clonotype has a handful of counts. In nucleotides, the CDR3 is TGTGCCAGCAGCTCAAGACCTAGCGCCCACAATGAGCAGTTCTTC. Translating it yields CASSSRPSAHNEQFF. This chain links TRBV11-2 with TRBJ2-1; D perhaps matches TRBD2 (6 bases). Trimming cost V 4 bases and J 5 bases, with 15 bases left between them. The germline V gene has CDR1 SGHAT and CDR2 FQNNGV. The length of the CDR3 is 15 residues.

The chain uses TRBV7-2 and TRBJ2-2; TRBD2 aligns across 12 bases. This CDR3 contains 16 residues. Germline CDR1 SGHTA, CDR2 FQGNSA. Losses at the gene ends were 3 bases for V and 5 bases for J; bases not matched to a gene: 4. The CDR3 loop is CASSFYLAGGTGELFF. CDR3 nucleotide sequence: TGTGCCAGCAGCTTTTACCTAGCGGGGGGGACCGGGGAGCTGTTTTTT.

This clonotype was detected a few times. V and J are TRBV12-3 or TRBV12-4 and TRBJ1-1; D call uncertain. Trimming took off 5 bases at V and 8 bases at J, with 12 bases between the two ends. The CDR3 has 12 amino acids. CDR3 loop: CASSQVSLEAFF. For the CDR3, the DNA is TGTGCCAGCAGTCAAGTTTCGTTAGAAGCTTTCTTT.

This clonotype was detected ten times or more. The chain employs TRBV11-2 and TRBJ2-1, with TRBD2 matching over 9 bases. Trimming removed 2 bases from V and 2 bases from J; junction bases left unmatched: 10. Germline loops: CDR1 SGHAT, CDR2 FQNNGV. The CDR3 spans 18 residues. The CDR3 DNA is TGTGCCAGCAGCTTAACCGGACTAGCGCCGGGCCCCTACAATGAGCAGTTCTTC. Translated, it gives CASSLTGLAPGPYNEQFF.

This sequence joins TRBV20-1 and TRBJ2-2; unclear D gene. Germline loops: CDR1 DFQATT, CDR2 SNEGSKA (reference sequence). This CDR3 contains 13 residues. Between the trimmed V and J ends, which lost 7 bases and 1 base, there was a span of 10 bases. CDR3 coding DNA: TGCAGTGGTATTCTGGGGAACACCGGGGAGCTGTTTTTT. Its protein is CSGILGNTGELFF.

This clonotype was recorded a few times. V and J are TRBV3-1 and TRBJ2-7, with D uncertain. Deletions cut 3 bases from V and 0 bases from J, with 9 bases between. The CDR3 totals 14 residues. The germline CDR1 and CDR2 sequences are LGHDT and YNNKEL (reference sequence). The CDR3, as DNA: TGTGCCAGCAGCCAGCCCGACAACTCCTACGAGCAGTACTTC. Translating gives CASSQPDNSYEQYF.

The gene calls are TRBV7-2 and TRBJ1-1; the D gene is possibly TRBD1 (5 bases). Per germline, CDR1 SGHTA and CDR2 FQGNSA. The CDR3 sequence is 12 residues long. Trimming removed 5 bases at V and 8 bases at J, with 12 bases between. CDR3 DNA: TGTGCCAGCAGCGGCGACAGAAGGGAAGCTTTCTTT. Its protein product is CASSGDRREAFF.

The chain has TRBV6-1 and TRBJ2-7; 8 nucleotides agree with TRBD2. Germline CDR1 and CDR2: MNHNS and SASEGT. V lost 4 bases to trimming and J lost 1 base; unmatched junction nucleotides: 6. CDR3 length equals 15 residues. The chain's CDR3 is CASSAGTSLSYEQYF. The CDR3 DNA reads as TGTGCCAGCAGTGCGGGGACTAGTCTTTCCTACGAGCAGTACTTC.

This clonotype was seen only a few times. The chain combines TRBV15 with TRBJ2-2; no firm D call. CDR1 is LNHNV, CDR2 YYDKDF, per germline (reference sequence). This CDR3 spans 14 amino acids. The germline V and J ends were trimmed by 8 bases and 2 bases, with 12 bases remaining between them. CDR3 residues: CATSAAVNTGELFF. The CDR3 DNA sequence: TGTGCCACCTCTGCGGCCGTCAACACCGGGGAGCTGTTTTTT. Full variable domain (missing parts from reference TRBV15 and TRBJ2-2): DAMVIQNPRYQVTQFGKPVTLSCSQTLNHNVMYWYQQKSSQAPKLLFHYYDKDFNNEADTPDNFQSRRPNTSFCFLDIRSPGLGDTAMYLCATSAAVNTGELFFGEGSRLTVL.

The chain is built from TRBV12-3 or TRBV12-4 and TRBJ2-7; TRBD1 matches at 8 bases. With V trimmed by 5 bases and J by 5 bases, 11 bases remained unmatched. CDR3 size: 15 residues. The CDR3 is CASSQAEDRDHEQYF. DNA for the CDR3: TGTGCCAGCAGTCAGGCTGAGGACAGGGATCACGAGCAGTACTTC.

A few counts support this clonotype. The J gene is TRBJ1-5, the V gene TRBV6-5, with D possibly matching TRBD1 (6 bases). From germline, CDR1 is MNHEY and CDR2 SVGAGI. Trimming cost V 7 bases and J 7 bases, with 14 bases left between them. The CDR3 runs 13 residues. The CDR3 here is CASKQGILQPQHF. In DNA, the CDR3 is TGTGCCAGCAAGCAGGGGATATTGCAGCCCCAGCATTTT.

This clonotype was seen a few times. The chain employs TRBV24-1 and TRBJ2-5; weak D call: TRBD1 (6 bases). The V end was cut by 4 bases, the J end by 3 bases, with 11 bases between. This CDR3 is 14 amino acids long. Germline values: CDR1 KGHDR, CDR2 SFDVKD. CDR3 region: CATSEAGDEETQYF. CDR3 nucleotides: TGTGCCACCAGTGAAGCAGGGGATGAAGAGACCCAGTACTTC.

DNA of the CDR3: TGCAGCGTTGAAGATCCCGTTAGCGGGGGGCCCTCCTACAATGAGCAGTTCTTC. Translating it yields CSVEDPVSGGPSYNEQFF. The chain carries TRBV29-1 and TRBJ2-1, with 10 bases identical to TRBD2. The germline V gene encodes CDR1 SQVTM and CDR2 ANQGSEA. The CDR3 has 18 amino acids. V shed 0 bases and J 0 bases; nucleotides not matched to a gene: 8.

CDR3 DNA: TGTGCCACCAGCTTAACAGGGGCGGATACGCAGTATTTT. Amino acids: CATSLTGADTQYF. The chain joins TRBV15 to TRBJ2-3; TRBD1 agrees at 7 bases. The CDR3 runs to 13 residues. The ends lost 5 bases at V and 6 bases at J; junction bases unmatched: 5. Germline CDR1 LNHNV, CDR2 YYDKDF (reference sequence).

The V and J genes are TRBV9 and TRBJ1-1; D might be TRBD1 (6 bases). V was clipped by 4 bases and J by 6 bases, with 19 bases between them. CDR1 is SGDLS and CDR2 is YYNGEE in the germline V gene. The CDR3 length is 15 residues. The DNA of the CDR3 is TGTGCCAGCAGCCTAACAGGGTCAGAATTTTCTGAAGCTTTCTTT. This gives the protein CASSLTGSEFSEAFF.

The chain has TRBV2 and TRBJ2-1; D remains unclear. The V gene's germline CDR1 is SNHLY and CDR2 FYNNEI. This CDR3 is 15 amino acids long. V lost 10 bases to trimming and J lost 5 bases, with 21 bases between them. The CDR3 sequence is CAIRRRAVIHNEQFF. The CDR3 nucleotides read TGTGCCATTCGCCGTCGGGCGGTCATCCACAATGAGCAGTTCTTC.

This clonotype has more than one count but fewer than ten. The rearrangement links TRBV18 to TRBJ2-3, with TRBD1 identical over 9 bases. The trim removed 1 base at V and 4 bases at J, leaving 3 bases unmatched. Germline CDR1 KGHSH, CDR2 LQKENI. The CDR3 spans 15 residues. Here the CDR3 DNA reads TGTGCCAGCTCACCACGGGACAGGGTTGCAGATACGCAGTATTTT. Amino acids: CASSPRDRVADTQYF.

The CDR3 loop reads CASSSRDTPGGYGYTF. The DNA for the CDR3 is TGCGCCAGCAGCTCCCGGGACACACCCGGAGGCTATGGCTACACCTTC. The chain couples TRBV5-1 to TRBJ1-2; tentatively, D is TRBD1 (6 bases). Per the germline V gene, CDR1 is SGHRS and CDR2 is YFSETQ. This CDR3 region has 16 residues. The ends were cut back, 3 bases at V and 4 bases at J, with 19 bases in the middle. Variable domain in full (rest from reference TRBV5-1 and TRBJ1-2): KAGVTQTPRYLIKTRGQQVTLSCSPISGHRSVSWYQQTPGQGLQFLFEYFSETQRNKGNFPGRFSGRQFSNSRSEMNVSTLELGDSALYLCASSSRDTPGGYGYTFGSGTRLTVV.

This chain joins TRBV20-1 and TRBJ2-7, with D possibly being TRBD1 (6 bases). This CDR3 has 11 amino acids. Trimming left V 6 bases short and J 5 bases short, with 11 bases between. CDR1 DFQATT and CDR2 SNEGSKA come from the germline V gene (reference sequence). The CDR3 region is CSATNRDEQYF. The CDR3 coding sequence is TGCAGTGCGACTAACAGGGACGAGCAGTACTTC.